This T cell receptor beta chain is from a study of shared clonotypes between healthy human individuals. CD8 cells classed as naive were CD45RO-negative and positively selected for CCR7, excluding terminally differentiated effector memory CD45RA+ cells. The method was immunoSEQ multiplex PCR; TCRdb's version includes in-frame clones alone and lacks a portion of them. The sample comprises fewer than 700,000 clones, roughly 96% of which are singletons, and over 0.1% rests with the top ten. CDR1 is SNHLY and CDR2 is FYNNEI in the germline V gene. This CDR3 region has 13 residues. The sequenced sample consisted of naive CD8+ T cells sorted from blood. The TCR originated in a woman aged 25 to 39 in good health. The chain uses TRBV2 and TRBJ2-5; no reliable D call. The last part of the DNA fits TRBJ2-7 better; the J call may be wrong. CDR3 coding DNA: TGTGCCAGCAGTGAGTCGGATTCCTACGAGCAGTACTTC. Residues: CASSESDSYEQYF.